This TCR beta chain came from a study of metastatic and nonmetastatic thyroid tumors (dated by TCRdb to 2018 to 2020). As for the study more broadly: The researchers compared repertoires between peripheral blood samples and tumor or nodule tissue samples from patients with malignant or benign thyroid disease.

Libraries were prepared through PCR. Sequencing was performed on an Illumina HiSeq 4000. The TCR beta-chain CDR3 region of each patient was profiled by high-throughput sequencing. The study's own analysis went as follows. The researchers built a classifier to tell apart papillary thyroid cancer patients with distant metastasis, based on CDR3 differences among clinicopathological groups. To measure repertoire diversity the researchers used the Shannon index, while the Morisita-Horn index served to gauge how similar the tumor and blood repertoires were. TCRdb reran the public reads through fastp at Q25 and MiXCR, keeping productive beta chains. These V and J calls are TCRdb output, not the study's own analysis. The sample contains about 69,000 clones, about 14% of them found a single time. The ten largest make up about 6% of the sample. None of the patients had been given any treatment before thyroid surgery. Using T-cell receptor beta sequencing, the study looked back at clinical samples from patients collected from about 2012 to 2018.

Concerning this clone: It lacks a known antigen. It has no much larger one-base neighbor in the sample; base qualities were not kept.

Findings and caveats that apply to the study as a whole: In both blood and tumor samples, malignant tumors were reported to have significantly higher TCR beta diversity than benign nodules.

This clonotype was obtained from a male donor with papillary thyroid cancer or a benign thyroid nodule (not recorded which). Some clones in this sample may be carry-over from other donors' samples. Sequenced input: blood.

The encoded CDR3 is CASRRTDDWANQRFF. The DNA is as follows: TGTGCCAGCAGACGGACGGACGACTGGGCCAATCAGCGGTTCTTC. In this chain, TRBV6-1 is recombined with TRBJ2-1; there is no confident call for the D gene. The germline V gene provides CDR1 MNHNS and CDR2 SASEGT. V sheds 6 bases and J sheds 15 bases, leaving 27 bases between their ends. Counted from cysteine to phenylalanine, this CDR3 has 15 amino acids. Here the CDR3 DNA is all that survives: 45 bases in frame from base 1.